The 16 T cell receptor beta chains presented below share a single source sample, sequenced in a study of blood T cell repertoires in COVID-19. Produced via immunoSEQ multiplex PCR; TCRdb's table is partial and in-frame only. Counted here are 250,000 or so clones, about nine tenths occurring once; the ten biggest clones make up approximately 2.6%. What was sequenced was peripheral blood. These receptors all come from a woman aged 55 to 70 with acute or convalescent COVID-19.

The rearrangement uses TRBV29-1 and TRBJ2-6; D is unclear. The germline gives CDR1 SQVTM, CDR2 ANQGSEA. V was shortened by 4 bases and J by 0 bases, with 4 bases between the two germline ends. The CDR3 has 13 residues. The CDR3 here is CSVAVSGANVLTF. Here the CDR3 DNA reads TGCAGCGTTGCAGTCTCTGGGGCCAACGTCCTGACTTTC.

The chain recombines TRBV10-1 with TRBJ1-1, with 9 bases matching TRBD1. The CDR3 extends over 14 amino acids. From germline, CDR1 is WNHNN and CDR2 SYGVQD (reference sequence). Germline trimming cut 10 bases from V and 1 base from J; bases unmatched to any gene: 7. CDR3 in DNA: TGCGCCACACCTAAGGACAGGGGGAACACTGAAGCTTTCTTT. Translated, it gives CATPKDRGNTEAFF.

This chain joins TRBV19 and TRBJ1-1; the match to TRBD1 covers 11 bases. V lost 5 bases and J lost 1; bases outside the gene matches: 6. The CDR3 extends over 16 amino acids. The germline gives CDR1 LNHDA, CDR2 SQIVND (reference sequence). This CDR3 reads CASSSDRGLGNTEAFF. The CDR3 DNA reads TGTGCCAGTAGTTCGGACAGGGGGCTTGGGAACACTGAAGCTTTCTTT.

The chain employs TRBV7-8 and TRBJ2-3, with D perhaps TRBD2 (6 bases). The V end was cut by 8 bases, the J end by 5 bases, with 17 bases between. The CDR3 length is 14 residues. CDR1 and CDR2 (germline): SGHVS, FQNEAQ. The CDR3 region is CASWQGGAKDTQYF. CDR3 coding DNA: TGTGCCAGCTGGCAGGGCGGGGCGAAAGATACGCAGTATTTT.

The J gene is TRBJ1-5, the V gene TRBV24-1; 9 bases are a match to TRBD1. Looked up from germline, CDR1 is KGHDR and CDR2 is SFDVKD. CDR3 length: 14 amino acids. Trimming cost V 3 bases and J 4 bases; bases outside gene matches: 0. CDR3 sequence: CATSDGQGNQPQHF. The CDR3 DNA sequence: TGTGCCACCAGTGATGGACAGGGGAATCAGCCCCAGCATTTT.

This sequence joins TRBV5-5 and TRBJ2-5; 7 bases are a match to TRBD1. Losses at the gene ends were 4 bases for V and 1 base for J; bases not matched to a gene: 7. The germline CDR1 and CDR2 sequences are SGHKS and YYEKEE (reference sequence). The CDR3 has 15 residues. The CDR3 is CASSKLTGAQETQYF. The DNA of the CDR3 is TGTGCCAGCAGCAAACTCACAGGGGCCCAAGAGACCCAGTACTTC.

The gene calls are TRBV3-1 (or the pseudogene TRBV3-2) and TRBJ2-5; TRBD2 might be the D (6 bases). V was pared by 3 bases and J by 3 bases, with 14 bases between. The CDR3 is 15 amino acids. CDR1 LGHDT and CDR2 YNNKEL come from the germline V gene (reference sequence). CDR3 coding DNA: TGTGCCAGCAGCCACCCACCCCGCGGGGAAGAGACCCAGTACTTC. Translating it yields CASSHPPRGEETQYF.

This clone was recorded once. The chain employs TRBV11-2 and TRBJ2-5; D is perhaps TRBD2 (7 bases). Trimming pared 3 bases from V and 3 bases from J, leaving 23 bases between. CDR1 and CDR2 from the germline V gene are SGHAT and FQNNGV. The CDR3 runs 18 residues. The CDR3 is CASSFRGGPSGGKETQYF. For the CDR3, the DNA is TGTGCCAGCAGCTTTAGAGGGGGGCCTAGCGGAGGGAAAGAGACCCAGTACTTC.

This clone was seen once. This chain uses TRBV27 with TRBJ2-1; TRBD2 aligns across 7 bases. V lost 7 bases to trimming and J lost 7 bases; unmatched junction nucleotides: 16. This CDR3 has 16 amino acids. Germline V gives CDR1 MNHEY, CDR2 SMNVEV (reference sequence). The CDR3 protein is CASTPPGDYRLNEQFF. For the CDR3, the DNA is TGTGCCAGCACCCCCCCGGGGGACTACCGTCTGAATGAGCAGTTCTTC.

The chain is built from TRBV4-3 and TRBJ1-1; D is uncertain. The CDR3 is 15 residues long. Germline values: CDR1 LGHNA, CDR2 YSLEER. Trimming left V 1 base short and J 1 base short, with 10 bases between. CDR3 in DNA: TGCGCCAGCAGCCAAGGGGCCGTCAGGAACACTGAAGCTTTCTTT. It yields the protein CASSQGAVRNTEAFF.

This chain joins TRBV19 and TRBJ1-1; no clear D. There are 18 residues in the CDR3. Germline values: CDR1 LNHDA, CDR2 SQIVND (reference sequence). Trimming took 7 bases from V and 1 from J, leaving 25 bases between them. In DNA, the CDR3 is TGTGCCAGTATCGGAATAAGTAATGTCGGCAGAGGGAACACTGAAGCTTTCTTT. Its translation: CASIGISNVGRGNTEAFF.

The rearrangement joins TRBV3-1 (or the pseudogene TRBV3-2) to TRBJ1-5, with 7 positions matching TRBD1. Per germline, CDR1 LGHDT and CDR2 YNNKEL (reference sequence). There are 16 residues in the CDR3. The V and J ends lost 3 bases and 1 base, in that order; junction bases with no gene match: 6. CDR3 nucleotide sequence: TGTGCCAGCAGCCAGGGTACAGGGGAGAGCAATCAGCCCCAGCATTTT. This codes for CASSQGTGESNQPQHF.

This sequence joins TRBV7-6 and TRBJ1-1, with TRBD1 matching over 7 bases. Germline-derived CDR1 and CDR2 are SGHVS and FNYEAQ. The CDR3 has 14 residues. With V trimmed by 5 bases and J by 1 base, 4 bases remained unmatched. The CDR3: CASSRQGANTEAFF. Here the CDR3 DNA reads TGTGCCAGCAGCCGACAGGGAGCGAACACTGAAGCTTTCTTT.

The chain combines TRBV13 with TRBJ2-7; 7 bases agree with TRBD2. After removal of 6 bases from V and 2 bases from J, the junction contained 10 bases not matched to a gene. This CDR3 spans 15 amino acids. Germline CDR1 PRHDT, CDR2 FYEKMQ (reference sequence). The CDR3 coding sequence is TGTGCCAGCAGTGACCGGCGGGAGCCCGCCTACGAGCAGTACTTC. Translated, it gives CASSDRREPAYEQYF.

CDR3 loop: CASSYDRSSYNEQFF. Written as DNA, the CDR3 is TGTGCCAGCAGCTACGACAGGAGCTCCTACAATGAGCAGTTCTTC. The V gene is TRBV7-3, the J gene TRBJ2-1; D is perhaps TRBD1 (6 bases). The germline V gene has CDR1 SGHTA and CDR2 FQGTGA. The CDR3 consists of 15 residues. V was pared by 4 bases and J by 0 bases, with 10 bases between.

The sample holds a few counts of this clone. V usage is TRBV6-6 and J usage is TRBJ2-7; a weak D match, TRBD2 (6 bases). Trimming pared 5 bases from V and 3 bases from J, leaving 17 bases between. This CDR3 has 15 residues. Germline CDR1 is MNHNY and CDR2 is SVGAGI (reference sequence). The CDR3 region is CASSQHGTSFYEQYF. For the CDR3, the DNA is TGTGCCAGCAGTCAACACGGGACTTCGTTCTACGAGCAGTACTTC.